One sample yielded the 18 T cell receptor beta chains listed below, sequenced in a study of shared clonotypes between healthy human individuals. The assay was immunoSEQ multiplex PCR, and TCRdb's table has in-frame clones only and misses some. In the table there are about 1,500,000 clones, roughly 96% of which are singletons. Specimen: naive CD4+ T cells sorted from blood. Noted subset: CD45RA+ positively selected. The receptor source for this set is a man under 40 in good health.

This sequence joins TRBV29-1 and TRBJ2-1; either TRBD1 or TRBD2 may supply D (5 bases each). This CDR3 contains 15 residues. Looked up from germline, CDR1 is SQVTM and CDR2 is ANQGSEA. V gave up 5 bases and J gave up 6 bases, with 20 bases separating them. In DNA form, the CDR3 reads TGCAGCGTTTACCCCGAGGGACCGAGGGGCAATGAGCAGTTCTTC. It translates to CSVYPEGPRGNEQFF.

The chain joins TRBV6-6 to TRBJ2-7; D might be TRBD1 (6 bases). This CDR3 has 14 amino acids. Trimming cost V 0 bases and J 3 bases, with 9 bases left between them. The germline CDR1 and CDR2 sequences are MNHNY and SVGAGI (reference sequence). The CDR3, as DNA: TGTGCCAGCAGTTACTCGGGCAGGGGCTACGAGCAGTACTTC. It translates to CASSYSGRGYEQYF.

Worth noting for this clone: The same CDR3 is also encoded by other DNA sequences in this sample. CDR3 residues: CASSPPGRTYNEQFF. In DNA form, the CDR3 reads TGTGCCAGCTCACCCCCGGGAAGAACCTACAATGAGCAGTTCTTC. The chain has TRBV18 and TRBJ2-1; D is perhaps TRBD2 (5 bases). The CDR3 is 15 amino acids. V lost 3 bases and J lost 2, with 11 bases in between. Germline V gives CDR1 KGHSH, CDR2 LQKENI.

The chain joins TRBV7-2 to TRBJ2-3; no definite D call. Germline values: CDR1 SGHTA, CDR2 FQGNSA. The CDR3 is 15 amino acids. With 1 base removed from V and 0 bases from J, the gap between germline ends came to 8 bases. CDR3 loop: CASSLVEISTDTQYF. The CDR3 bases are TGTGCCAGCAGCTTAGTAGAGATAAGCACAGATACGCAGTATTTT.

With respect to this clone: In the same sample, other DNA sequences code for this CDR3. The chain recombines TRBV30 with TRBJ2-7, with D possibly TRBD1 on 5 matching bases. Germline V gene lookup returns CDR1 GTSNPN and CDR2 SVGIG (reference sequence). This CDR3 contains 11 residues. V was shortened by 0 bases and J by 7 bases, with 7 bases between the two germline ends. CDR3 protein: CAWSVGAEQYF. For the CDR3, the DNA is TGTGCCTGGAGTGTAGGGGCGGAGCAGTACTTC.

This clone was recorded at least ten times. The rearrangement links TRBV25-1 to TRBJ1-1, with unresolved D. Per the germline V gene, CDR1 is MGHDK and CDR2 is SYGVNS. This CDR3 is built from 13 residues. Trimming removed 8 bases from V and 1 base from J, with 11 bases in between. The CDR3 sequence is CASRPPKNTEAFF. CDR3 DNA: TGTGCCAGCCGCCCCCCCAAGAACACTGAAGCTTTCTTT.

The rearrangement joins TRBV29-1 to TRBJ2-7, with D perhaps TRBD2 (6 bases). Germline V gene lookup returns CDR1 SQVTM and CDR2 ANQGSEA. This CDR3 has 11 residues. Trimming pared 7 bases from V and 4 bases from J, leaving 11 bases between. CDR3 sequence: CSAWRDYEQYF. CDR3 DNA sequence: TGCAGCGCCTGGAGGGATTACGAGCAGTACTTC.

This chain connects TRBV5-1 to TRBJ2-5; the D gene could be TRBD1 or TRBD2 (5 bases each). This CDR3 spans 16 amino acids. V lost 4 bases and J 1 base, leaving 17 bases between the germline ends. Looked up from germline, CDR1 is SGHRS and CDR2 is YFSETQ. The CDR3, as DNA: TGCGCCAGCAGCCCTCTCTGGGGACGGCTCCAAGAGACCCAGTACTTC. This sequence encodes CASSPLWGRLQETQYF.

Of note for this clone: Other DNA variants within this sample encode the same CDR3. V usage is TRBV28 and J usage is TRBJ2-7; possibly TRBD2 for D (6 bases). This CDR3 spans 13 amino acids. Trimming took 5 bases from V and 1 from J, leaving 9 bases between them. Germline CDR1 is MDHEN and CDR2 is SYDVKM. The CDR3 region has the DNA TGTGCCAGCAGTCAGGGACTTTCCTACGAGCAGTACTTC. This encodes CASSQGLSYEQYF.

Only one count was recorded for this clone. The chain employs TRBV14 and TRBJ2-3; perhaps TRBD2 as D (5 bases). V lost 1 base and J lost 0, with 20 bases in between. This CDR3 region has 19 residues. Germline CDR1 is SGHDN and CDR2 is FVKESK. The DNA for the CDR3 is TGTGCCAGCAGCCAAGTCCAGAGAGGGCGCCGCTCTAGCACAGATACGCAGTATTTT. This translates into CASSQVQRGRRSSTDTQYF. The full variable domain, with the rest looked up from reference TRBV14 and TRBJ2-3, is EAGVTQFPSHSVIEKGQTVTLRCDPISGHDNLYWYRRVMGKEIKFLLHFVKESKQDESGMPNNRFLAERTGGTYSTLKVQPAELEDSGVYFCASSQVQRGRRSSTDTQYFGPGTRLTVL.

To note about this clone: The same CDR3 can be traced to other DNA sequences in this sample. This chain links TRBV18 with TRBJ2-7; weak D call: TRBD2 (5 bases). Germline CDR1 KGHSH, CDR2 LQKENI. The length of the CDR3 is 14 residues. V lost 3 bases and J lost 3, with 12 bases in between. In DNA, the CDR3 is TGTGCCAGCTCACCTAGCCCGGGGAGCTACGAGCAGTACTTC. Its translation: CASSPSPGSYEQYF.

The gene calls are TRBV10-3 and TRBJ2-1; D gene ambiguous. The CDR3 length is 14 residues. Germline V CDR1 and CDR2: ENHRY, SYGVKD. Trimming left V 0 bases short and J 4 bases short, with 7 bases between. CDR3 in amino acids: CAISESKQYNEQFF. CDR3 DNA: TGTGCCATCAGTGAGTCGAAGCAATACAATGAGCAGTTCTTC.

This chain connects TRBV28 to TRBJ2-3; 8 bases line up with TRBD2. The V and J ends lost 7 bases and 4 bases, in that order; junction bases with no gene match: 4. The CDR3 sequence is 13 residues long. Germline CDR1 is MDHEN and CDR2 is SYDVKM. The CDR3 DNA is TGTGCCAGCAAGGCGGGAGGACCAGATACGCAGTATTTT. Translating gives CASKAGGPDTQYF.

The rearrangement links TRBV18 to TRBJ2-7; D remains ambiguous. Germline V gives CDR1 KGHSH, CDR2 LQKENI. The V end was cut by 5 bases, the J end by 0 bases, with 14 bases between. This CDR3 contains 15 residues. The CDR3 loop reads CASSGRTVSSYEQYF. CDR3 DNA: TGTGCCAGCTCAGGCCGGACGGTAAGCTCCTACGAGCAGTACTTC.

The gene calls are TRBV7-2 and TRBJ2-3; 10 bases line up with TRBD1. This CDR3 has 16 amino acids. CDR1 is SGHTA and CDR2 is FQGNSA in the germline V gene. V lost 2 bases and J lost 3; bases outside the gene matches: 5. The CDR3 spells CASSLPDRGRTDTQYF. For the CDR3, the DNA is TGTGCCAGCAGCTTACCGGACAGGGGGAGGACAGATACGCAGTATTTT.

The chain carries TRBV11-2 and TRBJ2-1; either TRBD1 or TRBD2 may supply D (5 bases each). The CDR3 extends over 15 amino acids. Germline assignment: CDR1 SGHAT and CDR2 FQNNGV. Deletions cut 5 bases from V and 2 bases from J, with 13 bases between. As DNA, the CDR3 is TGTGCCAGCAGCCCCCCGGGACGAACCTACAATGAGCAGTTCTTC. Protein sequence: CASSPPGRTYNEQFF. Together with reference TRBV11-2 and TRBJ2-1, the CDR3 gives the full variable domain: EAGVAQSPRYKIIEKRQSVAFWCNPISGHATLYWYQQILGQGPKLLIQFQNNGVVDDSQLPKDRFSAERLKGVDSTLKIQPAKLEDSAVYLCASSPPGRTYNEQFFGPGTRLTVL.

V and J are TRBV29-1 and TRBJ2-1, with D tentatively TRBD2 (5 bases). Germline loops: CDR1 SQVTM, CDR2 ANQGSEA. V shed 0 bases and J shed 9 bases, with 15 bases lying between them. The CDR3 loop spans 14 amino acids. The CDR3: CSVEDLPRTREQFF. The CDR3 nucleotides are TGCAGCGTTGAAGACTTGCCCCGGACTCGTGAGCAGTTCTTC.

This chain uses TRBV7-2 with TRBJ1-3, with D uncertain. CDR3 length: 14 residues. V shed 3 bases and J shed 3 bases, with 9 bases lying between them. Germline CDR1 and CDR2: SGHTA and FQGNSA. The DNA of the CDR3 is TGTGCCAGCAGCTTGGACTTATTTGGAAACACCATATATTTT. Encoded protein: CASSLDLFGNTIYF.